The 27 T cell receptor beta chains listed next were all sequenced from one sample in a study of blood T cells in healthy people across ages. Primers used in a second PCR of about 7 to 12 cycles were a sample-barcoded 5' primer and a J-beta primer mix. TCRdb re-called the 5' RACE reads through MiXCR, storing one row per CDR3 protein. The data hold about 940,000 distinct CDR3 sequences, with around 49% observed a single time. The sample taken for sequencing was blood. The receptors here all came from a man aged 30 to 39 in good health.

The J gene is TRBJ2-5, the V gene TRBV5-1; D gene unclear. Germline V lookup: CDR1 SGHRS, CDR2 YFSETQ. V was pared by 5 bases and J by 2 bases, with 10 bases between. This CDR3 comprises 13 residues. The CDR3 DNA reads as TGCGCCAGCAGGTGGGATCAGCAAGAGACCCAGTACTTC. Translation: CASRWDQQETQYF.

This clonotype has only a few counts. The chain is built from TRBV6-5 and TRBJ2-1; D is ambiguous. Germline values: CDR1 MNHEY, CDR2 SVGAGI. V shed 0 bases and J shed 6 bases, with 6 bases lying between them. This CDR3 comprises 13 residues. The CDR3 loop reads CASSYSIGNEQFF. In DNA, the CDR3 is TGTGCCAGCAGTTACTCGATCGGCAATGAGCAGTTCTTC.

The chain recombines TRBV12-3 or TRBV12-4 with TRBJ1-1, with D hard to call. The CDR3 spans 14 residues. The V end was cut by 3 bases, the J end by 5 bases, with 13 bases between. Here the CDR3 DNA reads TGTGCCAGCAGTTTTCCGGGGATTGGGACTGAAGCTTTCTTT. Protein product: CASSFPGIGTEAFF.

This chain connects TRBV15 to TRBJ2-4; 8 bases line up with TRBD1. The germline CDR1 and CDR2 sequences are LNHNV and YYDKDF (reference sequence). The CDR3 extends over 14 amino acids. Unmatched junction bases numbered 2, after V lost 3 bases and J lost 4 bases. The CDR3 nucleotides read TGTGCCACCAGCAGGGACAGGGCAAAAAACATTCAGTACTTC. This gives the protein CATSRDRAKNIQYF.

The sample holds a few counts of this clonotype. The V call is TRBV6-2 or TRBV6-3, the J call TRBJ1-1; 10 positions agree with TRBD1. The junction had 10 bases not matched to a gene; V was cut back by 6 bases and J by 0 bases. The CDR3 is 17 amino acids. Germline V gene sequence: CDR1 MNHEY, CDR2 SVGEGT. DNA of the CDR3: TGTGCCAGCAGAGGGGACAGGGGAAAATGGCTGAACACTGAAGCTTTCTTT. Amino acid sequence: CASRGDRGKWLNTEAFF.

The V gene is TRBV27, the J gene TRBJ2-7; tentatively, D is TRBD1 (6 bases). The CDR3 sequence is 17 residues long. Germline V lookup: CDR1 MNHEY, CDR2 SMNVEV (reference sequence). Trimming shortened V by 4 bases and J by 0 bases, and 19 bases separated the two germline ends. The CDR3 region is CASSSYQSTGHSYEQYF. CDR3 coding DNA: TGTGCCAGCAGTTCGTATCAAAGTACGGGACACTCCTACGAGCAGTACTTC.

The table lists this clonotype with a few counts. The V gene is TRBV20-1, the J gene TRBJ2-5, with D perhaps matching TRBD2 (5 bases). Germline V gives CDR1 DFQATT, CDR2 SNEGSKA (reference sequence). The CDR3 runs 12 residues. The V and J ends lost 6 bases and 3 bases respectively, with 11 bases between them. The CDR3, as DNA: TGCAGTGCGAGCCGGGAAAAAGAGACCCAGTACTTC. Translated, it gives CSASREKETQYF.

The V call is TRBV2, the J call TRBJ1-5; perhaps TRBD1 as D (5 bases). Germline loops: CDR1 SNHLY, CDR2 FYNNEI. There are 14 residues in the CDR3. V lost 6 bases and J lost 4, with 13 bases in between. Here the CDR3 DNA reads TGTGCCAGCAGAGGGACTGAGTATAATCAGCCCCAGCATTTT. Its translation is CASRGTEYNQPQHF. The complete variable domain, with remaining parts taken from reference TRBV2 and TRBJ1-5, reads EPEVTQTPSHQVTQMGQEVILRCVPISNHLYFYWYRQILGQKVEFLVSFYNNEISEKSEIFDDQFSVERPDGSNFTLKIRSTKLEDSAMYFCASRGTEYNQPQHFGDGTRLSIL.

This clonotype was seen more than once but under ten times. The rearrangement links TRBV5-6 to TRBJ1-4; TRBD1 matches at 9 bases. There are 14 residues in the CDR3. V lost 4 bases to trimming and J lost 7 bases; unmatched junction nucleotides: 5. The V gene's germline CDR1 is SGHDT and CDR2 YYEEEE. The CDR3 region has the DNA TGTGCCAGCAGCACGGGACAGGGACCTGAAAAACTGTTTTTT. Encoded protein: CASSTGQGPEKLFF.

With respect to this clonotype: A read error may be the cause here, since a much bigger clone is one base away. V and J are TRBV28 and TRBJ2-7; 10 bases are shared with TRBD1. The junction had 14 bases not matched to a gene; V was cut back by 10 bases and J by 2 bases. Germline V gene sequence: CDR1 MDHEN, CDR2 SYDVKM. The CDR3 length is 16 residues. In DNA form, the CDR3 reads TGTGCCAACAGCCTGACAGGGGGCGATTCCGCCTACGAGCAGTACTTC. It is translated as CANSLTGGDSAYEQYF.

In this sample, this clonotype turned up a few times. The CDR3 sequence: CASSLRSSNYGYTF. In nucleotides, the CDR3 is TGTGCCAGCAGCTTAAGATCCAGCAACTATGGCTACACCTTC. The V and J genes are TRBV7-9 and TRBJ1-2; D gene ambiguous. The CDR3 totals 14 residues. Trimming removed 2 bases at V and 2 bases at J, with 9 bases between. The V gene's germline CDR1 is SEHNR and CDR2 FQNEAQ (reference sequence). Variable domain in full (rest from reference TRBV7-9 and TRBJ1-2): DTGVSQNPRHKITKRGQNVTFRCDPISEHNRLYWYRQTLGQGPEFLTYFQNEAQLEKSRLLSDRFSAERPKGSFSTLEIQRTEQGDSAMYLCASSLRSSNYGYTFGSGTRLTVV.

The CDR3 bases are TGCGCCAGCAGCTTTGGAAACACCATATATTTT. This codes for CASSFGNTIYF. The chain is built from TRBV5-1 and TRBJ1-3; D remains unclear. Trimming took 2 bases from V and 3 from J, leaving 0 bases between them. The CDR3 is 11 residues long. CDR1 and CDR2 (germline): SGHRS, YFSETQ. The whole variable domain, filled in from reference TRBV5-1 and TRBJ1-3, reads KAGVTQTPRYLIKTRGQQVTLSCSPISGHRSVSWYQQTPGQGLQFLFEYFSETQRNKGNFPGRFSGRQFSNSRSEMNVSTLELGDSALYLCASSFGNTIYFGEGSWLTVV.

V usage is TRBV12-3 or TRBV12-4 and J usage is TRBJ2-7, with no clear D. Trimming removed 3 bases from V and 0 bases from J, with 12 bases in between. This CDR3 is 15 amino acids long. The CDR3 is CASSFLPVSSYEQYF. The DNA for the CDR3 is TGTGCCAGCAGTTTTCTGCCCGTGAGCTCCTACGAGCAGTACTTC.

Many counts were recorded for this clonotype. CDR3 sequence reads: CASSGGGGYNSPLHF. The CDR3 bases are TGTGCCAGCAGCGGAGGGGGGGGTTATAATTCACCCCTCCACTTT. This chain connects TRBV7-9 to TRBJ1-6; D possibly corresponds to TRBD1 (6 bases). Trimming left V 5 bases short and J 4 bases short, with 12 bases between. Germline loops: CDR1 SEHNR, CDR2 FQNEAQ (reference sequence). The CDR3 runs to 15 residues.

The chain carries TRBV4-1 and TRBJ1-4; D remains ambiguous. This CDR3 comprises 16 residues. The V gene lost 3 bases and the J gene lost 0 bases, with 11 bases spanning the gap. Germline V gives CDR1 MGHRA, CDR2 YSYEKL. DNA of the CDR3: TGCGCCAGCAGCCACCCAGAACGCACAACTAATGAAAAACTGTTTTTT. Translation gives CASSHPERTTNEKLFF.

This clonotype was detected a few times. The chain has TRBV4-1 and TRBJ2-3; the D call may be TRBD1 or TRBD2 (6 bases each). V was trimmed by 1 base and J by 2 bases, leaving 10 bases between them. Germline V gene data show CDR1 as MGHRA and CDR2 as YSYEKL. This CDR3 has 15 amino acids. This chain's CDR3 is CASSQVEGDTDTQYF. CDR3 nucleotide sequence: TGCGCCAGCAGCCAAGTGGAGGGGGACACAGATACGCAGTATTTT.

This CDR3 is CASSLEAERDMNTEAFF. DNA for the CDR3: TGTGCCAGCAGCTTAGAGGCGGAACGGGATATGAACACTGAAGCTTTCTTT. The chain is built from TRBV7-6 and TRBJ1-1; D uncertain. CDR3 length equals 17 residues. The V and J ends lost 1 base and 0 bases respectively, with 15 bases between them. Germline V gene data show CDR1 as SGHVS and CDR2 as FNYEAQ.

The CDR3 DNA sequence: TGCAGTGCTAGTAGGGGGTCTGAAGCTTTCTTT. It specifies CSASRGSEAFF. The J gene is TRBJ1-1, the V gene TRBV20-1; D may be TRBD1 (6 bases). Germline loops: CDR1 DFQATT, CDR2 SNEGSKA (reference sequence). V was shortened by 3 bases and J by 6 bases, with 8 bases between the two germline ends. CDR3 length equals 11 residues.

This chain connects TRBV7-2 to TRBJ1-2, with 8 bases that match TRBD1. Looked up from germline, CDR1 is SGHTA and CDR2 is FQGNSA. Unmatched junction bases numbered 5, after V lost 10 bases and J lost 1 base. The length of the CDR3 is 13 residues. The CDR3 loop reads CATRDRNNYGYTF. The CDR3 DNA reads as TGTGCCACCCGGGACAGGAATAACTATGGCTACACCTTC.

There are a few counts of this clonotype. The gene calls are TRBV5-1 and TRBJ2-3; D is uncertain. The ends were cut back, 1 base at V and 0 bases at J, with 12 bases in the middle. Germline V CDR1 and CDR2: SGHRS, YFSETQ. The CDR3 has 16 amino acids. The CDR3 nucleotides are TGCGCCAGCAGCTTGATGGAAGAGTCTAGCACAGATACGCAGTATTTT. Translation: CASSLMEESSTDTQYF. The whole variable domain, remainder taken from reference TRBV5-1 and TRBJ2-3, is KAGVTQTPRYLIKTRGQQVTLSCSPISGHRSVSWYQQTPGQGLQFLFEYFSETQRNKGNFPGRFSGRQFSNSRSEMNVSTLELGDSALYLCASSLMEESSTDTQYFGPGTRLTVL.

This clonotype was counted a single time. This chain joins TRBV12-3 or TRBV12-4 and TRBJ2-5; D remains unclear. The assigned J gene may be wrong: the sequence end matches TRBJ2-7 better. The CDR3 loop spans 16 amino acids. The CDR3 DNA sequence: TGTGCCAGCAGTCACTTGAAGGGTGTCCTAATCTACGAGCAGTACTTC. This translates into CASSHLKGVLIYEQYF.

The rearrangement uses TRBV29-1 and TRBJ2-3, with D perhaps matching TRBD1 or TRBD2 (6 bases each). The CDR3 has 16 amino acids. Germline V lookup: CDR1 SQVTM, CDR2 ANQGSEA. V was pared by 5 bases and J by 1 base, with 19 bases between. The CDR3 sequence: CSVSRWGAGGTDTQYF. As DNA, the CDR3 is TGCAGCGTTTCCCGGTGGGGGGCGGGCGGCACAGATACGCAGTATTTT.

V usage is TRBV7-8 and J usage is TRBJ2-1; D is undetermined. The CDR3 has 15 residues. CDR1 and CDR2 (germline): SGHVS, FQNEAQ. The V gene lost 5 bases and the J gene lost 6 bases, with 17 bases spanning the gap. This CDR3 reads CASSPYLGLGNEQFF. For the CDR3, the DNA is TGTGCCAGCAGCCCTTATCTGGGGTTAGGCAATGAGCAGTTCTTC.

This chain uses TRBV11-3 with TRBJ1-1; D not certain. Trimming removed 5 bases at V and 4 bases at J, with 11 bases between. The length of the CDR3 is 13 residues. Looked up from germline, CDR1 is SGHNT and CDR2 is YENEEA. CDR3 in DNA: TGTGCCAGCAGCGTCACCGCGAGCACTGAAGCTTTCTTT. It is translated as CASSVTASTEAFF.

The chain uses TRBV4-2 and TRBJ1-2; 10 bases are shared with TRBD1. The trim removed 0 bases at V and 8 bases at J, leaving 6 bases unmatched. Germline V CDR1 and CDR2: LGHNA, YNFKEQ. CDR3 size: 15 residues. The CDR3 bases are TGTGCCAGCAGCCAAGAATCGGGACAGGGGAGAGGCTACACCTTC. Translation: CASSQESGQGRGYTF.

The chain has TRBV27 and TRBJ1-5; D possibly corresponds to TRBD1 (6 bases). The germline V gene encodes CDR1 MNHEY and CDR2 SMNVEV (reference sequence). V gave up 0 bases and J gave up 5 bases, with 11 bases separating them. The CDR3 runs to 15 residues. The CDR3: CASSLSARGHQPQHF. The CDR3 DNA reads TGTGCCAGCAGTTTATCAGCCAGGGGCCATCAGCCCCAGCATTTT.

This clonotype occurred many times. V gene TRBV7-2 combines with J gene TRBJ2-7; TRBD2 agrees at 8 bases. CDR1 is SGHTA, CDR2 FQGNSA, per germline. The CDR3 sequence is 16 residues long. V dropped 2 bases and J dropped 2; count of bases not matched to a gene: 8. In nucleotides, the CDR3 is TGTGCCAGCAGCTTATTCGGGGGGGCTCACCCCTACGAGCAGTACTTC. Translating gives CASSLFGGAHPYEQYF.